These 7 T cell receptor beta chains came from one sample sequenced in a study of Ad26.COV2.S vaccination and SARS-CoV-2 variants. Treatment here: some 19 received Ad26.COV2.S at low or high dose, single or two shots; 5 received placebo; per-sample allocation not given. Vaccine and placebo recipients were sampled on day 63 after the first injection. The table came from immunoSEQ multiplex PCR; TCRdb's copy has only in-frame clones and leaves some out. Among hundreds of thousands of clones listed, 89% were seen once. The sequenced sample was peripheral blood, obtained in a trial of Ad26.COV2.S vaccine versus placebo. These receptors were collected from a person between 18 and 65 years old who received the Ad26.COV2.S COVID-19 vaccine or a placebo.

The chain links TRBV2 to TRBJ1-1; no firm D call. Germline lookup yields CDR1 SNHLY and CDR2 FYNNEI. Trimming cost V 4 bases and J 12 bases, with 12 bases left between them. The CDR3 loop spans 11 amino acids. The DNA of the CDR3 is TGTGCCAGCAGTGTTCTACTGGGGACTTTCTTT. As protein: CASSVLLGTFF. Combining the CDR3 with reference TRBV2 and TRBJ1-1 gives the whole variable domain EPEVTQTPSHQVTQMGQEVILRCVPISNHLYFYWYRQILGQKVEFLVSFYNNEISEKSEIFDDQFSVERPDGSNFTLKIRSTKLEDSAMYFCASSVLLGTFFGQGTRLTVV.

The CDR3 sequence: CATSRGGVDEQFF. The CDR3 bases are TGTGCCACCAGCAGGGGGGGGGTAGATGAGCAGTTCTTC. V and J are TRBV15 and TRBJ2-1; 7 positions agree with TRBD2. The CDR3 is made up of 13 amino acids. CDR1 and CDR2 (germline): LNHNV, YYDKDF (reference sequence). J lost 8 bases, V lost 3 bases, and 4 bases had no gene match.

This clone was detected only once. The chain links TRBV7-9 to TRBJ2-1; D is unclear. The V gene's germline CDR1 is SEHNR and CDR2 FQNEAQ (reference sequence). V was cut by 5 bases and J by 13 bases, with 12 bases left in between. The CDR3 extends over 11 amino acids. This chain's CDR3 is CASSPEPEQFF. In nucleotides, the CDR3 is TGTGCCAGCAGCCCGGAGCCGGAACAGTTCTTC.

The table lists this clone with a count of one. The chain links TRBV6-5 to TRBJ1-4, with a weak D call TRBD1 (6 bases). Germline lookup yields CDR1 MNHEY and CDR2 SVGAGI. The V gene lost 6 bases and the J gene lost 3 bases, with 11 bases spanning the gap. The CDR3 length is 14 residues. CDR3: CASRRQVANEKLFF. As DNA, the CDR3 is TGTGCCAGCAGGCGACAGGTCGCTAATGAAAAACTGTTTTTT.

The gene calls are TRBV9 and TRBJ2-2, with TRBD2 matching 11 bases. V was clipped by 4 bases and J by 1 base; unmatched bases: 18. Germline CDR1 and CDR2: SGDLS and YYNGEE. This CDR3 contains 21 residues. CDR3: CASSPPGLAGGPGGNTGELFF. For the CDR3, the DNA is TGTGCCAGCAGCCCTCCCGGGCTAGCGGGAGGCCCAGGCGGGAACACCGGGGAGCTGTTTTTT.

The V gene is TRBV6-5, the J gene TRBJ2-7; the D gene is possibly TRBD1 (6 bases). The CDR3 totals 15 residues. Deletions cut 0 bases from V and 4 bases from J, with 13 bases between. Germline CDR1 and CDR2: MNHEY and SVGAGI. This chain's CDR3 is CASSYSARGEYEQYF. The CDR3 DNA is TGTGCCAGCAGTTACTCGGCCAGGGGTGAATACGAGCAGTACTTC.

V usage is TRBV15 and J usage is TRBJ1-2; no clear D gene. Trimming pared 1 base from V and 6 bases from J, leaving 15 bases between. Germline V gene sequence: CDR1 LNHNV, CDR2 YYDKDF (reference sequence). The CDR3 extends over 15 amino acids. The CDR3 is CATSRVTVPRHGYTF. DNA for the CDR3: TGTGCCACCAGCAGAGTCACGGTTCCCAGGCATGGCTACACCTTC.